This T cell receptor beta chain appears in the sequencing data of a study of cytomegalovirus exposure and HLA in healthy donors. Study-level points and caveats: Among TCR beta chains of equal frequency, HLA-associated ones were more clonally expanded in a later analysis.

Remarks on this clone: Its target is unknown.

The CDR3 runs to 15 residues. Unmatched junction bases numbered 18, after V lost 6 bases and J lost 14 bases. Germline V lookup: CDR1 SNHLY, CDR2 FYNNEI. The PCR ran on 60 Vbeta and 13 Jbeta primers. Using immunoSEQ multiplex PCR, the repertoire was profiled, and TCRdb retains in-frame clones only, with some absent. Of 100,000 to 150,000 clones listed, 70% to 85% were seen once; the top ten hold approximately 3%. The receptor's source is a boy under 10 years old in good health and CMV-seronegative. This chain connects TRBV2 to TRBJ2-1; 8 positions match TRBD2. The sample comprised PBMCs. The CDR3 sequence is CASSPSGGLVCSKFF. The CDR3 DNA is TGTGCCAGCAGCCCTTCTGGGGGACTAGTTTGTAGTAAGTTCTTC.